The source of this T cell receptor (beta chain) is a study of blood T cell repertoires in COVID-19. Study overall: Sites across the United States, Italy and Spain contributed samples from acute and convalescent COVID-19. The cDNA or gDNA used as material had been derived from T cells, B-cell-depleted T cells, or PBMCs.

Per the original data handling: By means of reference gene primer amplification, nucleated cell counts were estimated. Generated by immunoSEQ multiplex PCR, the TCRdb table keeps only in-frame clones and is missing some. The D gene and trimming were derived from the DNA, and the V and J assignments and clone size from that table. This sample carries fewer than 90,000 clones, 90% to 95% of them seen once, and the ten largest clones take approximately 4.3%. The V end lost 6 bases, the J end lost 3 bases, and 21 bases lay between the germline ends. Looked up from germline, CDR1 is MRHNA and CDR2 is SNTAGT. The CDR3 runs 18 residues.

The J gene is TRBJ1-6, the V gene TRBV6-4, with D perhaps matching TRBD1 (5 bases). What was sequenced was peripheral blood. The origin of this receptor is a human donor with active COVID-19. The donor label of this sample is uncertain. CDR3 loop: CASSGKVIQAYYNSPLHF. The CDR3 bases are TGTGCCAGCAGCGGAAAAGTAATACAGGCATACTATAATTCACCCCTCCACTTT.